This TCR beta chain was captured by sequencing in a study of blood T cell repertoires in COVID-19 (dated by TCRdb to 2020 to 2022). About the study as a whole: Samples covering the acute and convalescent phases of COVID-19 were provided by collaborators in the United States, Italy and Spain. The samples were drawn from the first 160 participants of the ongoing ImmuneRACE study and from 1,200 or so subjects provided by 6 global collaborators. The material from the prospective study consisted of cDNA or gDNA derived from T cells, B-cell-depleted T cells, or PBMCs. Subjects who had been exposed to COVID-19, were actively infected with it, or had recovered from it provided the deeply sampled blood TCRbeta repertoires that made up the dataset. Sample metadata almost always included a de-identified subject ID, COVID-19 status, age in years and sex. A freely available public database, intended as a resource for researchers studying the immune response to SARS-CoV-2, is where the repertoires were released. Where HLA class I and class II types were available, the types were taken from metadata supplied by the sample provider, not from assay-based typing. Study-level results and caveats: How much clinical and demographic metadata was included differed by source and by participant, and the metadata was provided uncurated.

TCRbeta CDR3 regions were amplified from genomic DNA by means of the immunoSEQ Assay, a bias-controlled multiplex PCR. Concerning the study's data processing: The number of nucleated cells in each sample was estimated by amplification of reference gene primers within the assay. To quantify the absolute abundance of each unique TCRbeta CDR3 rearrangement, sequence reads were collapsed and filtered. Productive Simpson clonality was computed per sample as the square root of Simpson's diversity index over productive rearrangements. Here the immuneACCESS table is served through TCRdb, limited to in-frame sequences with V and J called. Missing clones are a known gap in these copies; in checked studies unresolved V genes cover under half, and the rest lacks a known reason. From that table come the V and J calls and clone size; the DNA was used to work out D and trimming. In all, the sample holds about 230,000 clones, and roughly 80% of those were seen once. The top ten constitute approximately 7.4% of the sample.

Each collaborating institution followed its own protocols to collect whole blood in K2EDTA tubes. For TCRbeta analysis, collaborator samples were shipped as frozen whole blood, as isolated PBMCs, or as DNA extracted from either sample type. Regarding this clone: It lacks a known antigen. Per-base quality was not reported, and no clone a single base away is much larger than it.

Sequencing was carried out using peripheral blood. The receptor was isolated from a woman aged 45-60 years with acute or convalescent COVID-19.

The CDR3 in this case is CASSYSGSSRETQYF. The DNA reads TGCGCCAGCAGCTATAGCGGGAGTTCGCGAGAGACCCAGTACTTC. The sequence joins TRBV4-1 to TRBJ2-5; 9 bases in the middle match TRBD2. Including the terminal cysteine and phenylalanine, the CDR3 comprises 15 residues. CDR3 DNA is the only sequence kept; it has 45 bases, read in frame from the first base. Trimming removed 5 bases from V and 4 bases from J; the gene matches leave 8 bases unexplained. Per the germline V gene, MGHRA is the CDR1 and YSYEKL is the CDR2.